This TCR beta chain was sequenced for a study of blood T cells in healthy people across ages. Looked up from germline, CDR1 is MNHEY and CDR2 is SVGAGI. The CDR3 extends over 13 amino acids. The V and J ends lost 2 bases and 5 bases respectively, with 6 bases between them. This clonotype turned up a few times. PCR was performed a second time for about 7 to 12 cycles using a sample-barcoded 5' primer and a J-beta primer mix. TCRdb recomputed calls from the 5' RACE reads with MiXCR, one row per CDR3 protein. The sample yields over 950,000 distinct CDR3 sequences, 51% seen once. The people who gave samples were healthy Caucasians from Russia, aged roughly 6 to 90.

The TCR sequence derives from a woman aged 55-69 years in good health. Sequencing used blood. V and J are TRBV6-5 and TRBJ1-4, with no clear D. CDR3 nucleotide sequence: TGTGCCAGCAGTTACGGGCGAAATGAAAAACTGTTTTTT. Protein sequence: CASSYGRNEKLFF.